This T cell receptor (beta chain) was retrieved from a study of cytomegalovirus exposure and HLA in healthy donors. Study-level points and caveats: Most TCR sequences proved rare, with some public TCRs found in many donors. In a later analysis, common viral pathogens appeared linked to several of the most significant clusters. Researchers reportedly found TCR beta sequences accurately predicted most subjects' HLA-A and HLA-B alleles.

Germline V gives CDR1 KGHSH, CDR2 LQKENI. With 3 bases clipped from V and 8 bases from J, the junction kept 9 bases outside the gene matches. This CDR3 region has 14 residues. Regarding this clone: The antigen is undetermined.

PCR amplification relied on 60 Vbeta primers (plus 13 Jbeta primers). Profiling relied on immunoSEQ multiplex PCR, and the TCRdb table lists in-frame clones only, not all of them. The table has 90,000 to 140,000 clones, around 85% seen once. The chain couples TRBV18 to TRBJ1-2, with TRBD1 identical over 7 bases. The receptor was derived from a man younger than 45 in good health and CMV-seropositive. The sample comprised PBMCs. The CDR3 DNA reads as TGTGCCAGCTCACCCTCCGGGACAGCCAGCGGCTACACCTTC. Translated, it gives CASSPSGTASGYTF.